Ten or more counts support the clone carrying this T cell receptor (beta chain). Its antigen is as yet unknown. The time point here: newly diagnosed GD, antithyroid drugs for less than 3 months. PBMC-extracted RNA yielded the TCR library. The sample belongs to a study of regulatory T cells in long-lasting Graves disease. Turning to the study itself: Antithyroid drug use was under 3 months in newly diagnosed Graves' patients.

Whole-study results and caveats: Favoring TRBV28, TRBJ1-2 and TRBJ2-5 was a feature seen in persistent disease.

There are 12 residues in the CDR3. Germline V gene sequence: CDR1 DFQATT, CDR2 SNEGSKA (reference sequence). V was cut by 3 bases and J by 0 bases, with 5 bases left in between. Sequencing libraries for TCR beta were prepared with iRepertoire HTBI primers and Arm-PCR of CDR3 regions. A single record per CDR3 protein comes from TCRdb applying MiXCR to the multiplex PCR reads. The sample holds more than 350,000 distinct CDR3 sequences, about 15% seen once. These data were also filed under a second study, of T cells in Graves' hyperthyroidism and ophthalmopathy. Per that paper: Patients were excluded for uncontrolled infection, other autoimmune disease, pregnancy or lactation. TCR CDR3 regions were first amplified by RT-PCR with HTBI primers.

This clonotype originated in a woman in her thirties with Graves disease. The gene calls are TRBV20-1 and TRBJ2-5, with D tentatively TRBD1 (5 bases). The sequencing here drew on peripheral blood mononuclear cells (PBMCs), taken at new diagnosis, from a patient treated with antithyroid drugs. Written as DNA, the CDR3 is TGCAGTGCTAGGACAGACCAAGAGACCCAGTACTTC. It codes for CSARTDQETQYF.